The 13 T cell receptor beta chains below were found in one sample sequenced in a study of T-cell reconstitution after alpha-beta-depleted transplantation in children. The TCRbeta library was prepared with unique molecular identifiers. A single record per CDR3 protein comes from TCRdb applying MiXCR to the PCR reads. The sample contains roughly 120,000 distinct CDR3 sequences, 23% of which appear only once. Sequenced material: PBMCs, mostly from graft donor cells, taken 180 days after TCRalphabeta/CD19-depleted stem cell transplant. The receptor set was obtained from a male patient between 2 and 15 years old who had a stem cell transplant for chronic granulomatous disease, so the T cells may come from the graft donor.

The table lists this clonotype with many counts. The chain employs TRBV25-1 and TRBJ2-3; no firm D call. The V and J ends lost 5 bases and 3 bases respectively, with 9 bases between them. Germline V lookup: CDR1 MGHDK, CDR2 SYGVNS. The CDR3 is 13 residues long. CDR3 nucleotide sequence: TGTGCCAGCAGTAGACGAGAGACAGATACGCAGTATTTT. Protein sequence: CASSRRETDTQYF. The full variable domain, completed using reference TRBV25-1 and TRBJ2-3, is EADIYQTPRYLVIGTGKKITLECSQTMGHDKMYWYQQDPGMELHLIHYSYGVNSTEKGDLSSESTVSRIRTEHFPLTLESARPSHTSQYLCASSRRETDTQYFGPGTRLTVL.

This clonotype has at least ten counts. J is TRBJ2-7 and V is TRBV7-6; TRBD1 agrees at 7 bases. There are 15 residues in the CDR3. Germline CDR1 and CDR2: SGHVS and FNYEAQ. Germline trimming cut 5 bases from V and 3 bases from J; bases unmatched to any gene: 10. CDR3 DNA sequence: TGTGCCAGCAGCCCAGAACAGGGGCCGGGCTACGAGCAGTACTTC. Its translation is CASSPEQGPGYEQYF.

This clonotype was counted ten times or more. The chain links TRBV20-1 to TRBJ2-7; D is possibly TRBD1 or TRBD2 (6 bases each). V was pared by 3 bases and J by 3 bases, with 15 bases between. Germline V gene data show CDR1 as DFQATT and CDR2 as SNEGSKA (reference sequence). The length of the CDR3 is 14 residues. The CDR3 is CSASRGTNGYEQYF. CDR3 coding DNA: TGCAGTGCTAGCCGCGGGACAAACGGCTACGAGCAGTACTTC.

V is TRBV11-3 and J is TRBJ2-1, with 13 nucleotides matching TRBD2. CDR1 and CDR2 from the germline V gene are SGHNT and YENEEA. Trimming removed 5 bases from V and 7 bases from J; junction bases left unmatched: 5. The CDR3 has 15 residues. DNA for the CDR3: TGTGCCAGCAGCAGCGGACTAGCGGGAGCGAATGAGCAGTTCTTC. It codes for CASSSGLAGANEQFF.

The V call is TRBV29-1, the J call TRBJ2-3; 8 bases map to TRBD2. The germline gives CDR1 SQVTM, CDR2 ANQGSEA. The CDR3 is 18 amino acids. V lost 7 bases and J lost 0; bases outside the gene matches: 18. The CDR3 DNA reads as TGCAGCGCCTTTTTCCTTAGCGGGGTCAAATCTAGCACAGATACGCAGTATTTT. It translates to CSAFFLSGVKSSTDTQYF.

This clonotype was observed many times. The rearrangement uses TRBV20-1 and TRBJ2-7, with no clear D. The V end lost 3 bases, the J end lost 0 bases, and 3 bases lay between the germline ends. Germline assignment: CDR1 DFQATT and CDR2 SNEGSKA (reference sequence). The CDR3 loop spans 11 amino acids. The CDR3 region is CSASDSYEQYF. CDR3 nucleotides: TGCAGTGCTAGTGACTCCTACGAGCAGTACTTC.

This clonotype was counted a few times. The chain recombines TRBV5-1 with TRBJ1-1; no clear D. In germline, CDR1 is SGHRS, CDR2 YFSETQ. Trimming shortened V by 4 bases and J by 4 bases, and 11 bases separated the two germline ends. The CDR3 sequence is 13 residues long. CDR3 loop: CASSLKMGTEAFF. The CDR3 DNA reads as TGCGCCAGCAGCCTCAAAATGGGCACTGAAGCTTTCTTT.

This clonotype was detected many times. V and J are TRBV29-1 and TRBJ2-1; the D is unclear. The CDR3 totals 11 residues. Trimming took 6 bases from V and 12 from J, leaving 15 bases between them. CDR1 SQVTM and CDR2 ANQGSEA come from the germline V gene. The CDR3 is CSVTSAERQFF. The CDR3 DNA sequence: TGCAGCGTAACCTCGGCGGAGCGGCAGTTCTTC.

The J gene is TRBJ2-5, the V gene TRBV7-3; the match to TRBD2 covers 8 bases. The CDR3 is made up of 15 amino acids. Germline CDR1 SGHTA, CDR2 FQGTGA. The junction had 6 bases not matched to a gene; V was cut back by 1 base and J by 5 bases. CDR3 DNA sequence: TGTGCCAGCAGCTTAATGATTAGCGGGGACGAGACCCAGTACTTC. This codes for CASSLMISGDETQYF.

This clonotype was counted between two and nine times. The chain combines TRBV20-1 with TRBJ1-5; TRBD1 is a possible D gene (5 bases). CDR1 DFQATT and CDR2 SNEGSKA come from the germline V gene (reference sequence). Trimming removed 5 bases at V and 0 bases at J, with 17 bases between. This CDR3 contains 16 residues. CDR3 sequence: CSASRGGAYSNQPQHF. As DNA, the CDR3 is TGCAGTGCTTCCCGTGGTGGGGCCTATAGCAATCAGCCCCAGCATTTT.

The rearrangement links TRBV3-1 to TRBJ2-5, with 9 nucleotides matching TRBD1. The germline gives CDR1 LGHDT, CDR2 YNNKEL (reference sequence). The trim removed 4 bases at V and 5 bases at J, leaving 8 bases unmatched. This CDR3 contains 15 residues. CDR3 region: CASSPAYTGGETQYF. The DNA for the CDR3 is TGTGCCAGCAGCCCTGCCTACACAGGGGGCGAGACCCAGTACTTC.

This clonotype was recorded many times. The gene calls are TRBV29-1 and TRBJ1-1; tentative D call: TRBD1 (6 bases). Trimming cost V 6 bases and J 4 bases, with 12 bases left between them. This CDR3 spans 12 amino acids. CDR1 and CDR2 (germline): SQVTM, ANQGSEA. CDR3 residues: CSVEGGVTEAFF. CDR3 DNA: TGCAGCGTGGAGGGGGGGGTCACTGAAGCTTTCTTT.

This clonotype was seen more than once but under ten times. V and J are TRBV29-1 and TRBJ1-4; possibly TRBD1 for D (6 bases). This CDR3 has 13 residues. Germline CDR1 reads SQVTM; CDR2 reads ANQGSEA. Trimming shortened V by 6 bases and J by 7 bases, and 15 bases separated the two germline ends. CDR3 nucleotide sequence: TGCAGCGTGGGACAAGCCAAAGGTGAAAAACTGTTTTTT. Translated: CSVGQAKGEKLFF.